The subject of this entry is one TCR beta chain. Trimming pared 3 bases from V and 0 bases from J, leaving 16 bases between. The CDR3 covers 16 residues. CDR1 and CDR2 (germline): SQVTM, ANQGSEA. The data were taken from a study of shared T cell receptors in the human thymus. Method: immunoSEQ multiplex PCR; TCRdb's copy keeps in-frame clones and lacks some. The data hold about 380,000 clones, with 95% observed a single time. Input material: thymocytes. This receptor was taken from a human donor. The V gene is TRBV29-1, the J gene TRBJ2-3; D might be TRBD1 (6 bases). CDR3 in amino acids: CSVDVPQDSSTDTQYF. The CDR3 DNA is TGCAGCGTTGACGTTCCCCAGGACAGTAGCACAGATACGCAGTATTTT.